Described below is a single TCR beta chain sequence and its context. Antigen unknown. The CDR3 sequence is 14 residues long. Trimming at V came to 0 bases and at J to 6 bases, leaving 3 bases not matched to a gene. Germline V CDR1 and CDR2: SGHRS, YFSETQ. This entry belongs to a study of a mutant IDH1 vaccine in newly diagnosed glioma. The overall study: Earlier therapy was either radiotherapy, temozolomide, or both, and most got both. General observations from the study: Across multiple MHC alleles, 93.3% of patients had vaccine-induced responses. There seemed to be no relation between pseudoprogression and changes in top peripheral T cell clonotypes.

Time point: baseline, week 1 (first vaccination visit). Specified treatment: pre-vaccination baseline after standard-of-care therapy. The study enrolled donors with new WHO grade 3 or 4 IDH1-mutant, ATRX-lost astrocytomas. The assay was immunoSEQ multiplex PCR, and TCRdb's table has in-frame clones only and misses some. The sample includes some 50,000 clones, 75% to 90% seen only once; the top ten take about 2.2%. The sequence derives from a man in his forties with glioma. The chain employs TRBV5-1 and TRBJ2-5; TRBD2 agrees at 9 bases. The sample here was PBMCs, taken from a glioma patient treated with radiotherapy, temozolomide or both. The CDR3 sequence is CASSLGSGRKTQYF. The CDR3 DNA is TGCGCCAGCAGCTTGGGTAGCGGGAGAAAGACCCAGTACTTC.